The 20 T cell receptor beta chains below come from one sample, sequenced in a study of T cells after yellow fever vaccination. From the 5' RACE reads, TCRdb called clonotypes with MiXCR, one entry per CDR3 protein. The table shows under 400,000 distinct CDR3 sequences, with about 9.9% occurring only once. The specimen was PBMCs, collected on the day of the first yellow fever vaccination. These receptors were taken from a man aged 18 to 29 who received the YFV17D yellow fever vaccine.

The chain combines TRBV12-3 or TRBV12-4 with TRBJ2-2; 7 nucleotides agree with TRBD1. V trimming: 4 bases; J trimming: 4 bases; junction bases outside the gene matches: 3. The CDR3 runs 14 residues. The CDR3 DNA sequence: TGTGCCAGCAGTTGGAACAGGGGCACCGGGGAGCTGTTTTTT. Its protein is CASSWNRGTGELFF.

This clonotype has a handful of counts. This chain connects TRBV7-9 to TRBJ1-6, with 10 bases identical to TRBD1. V lost 4 bases, J lost 9 bases, and 9 bases stayed unmatched. The CDR3 consists of 16 residues. Germline-derived CDR1 and CDR2 are SEHNR and FQNEAQ (reference sequence). CDR3 coding DNA: TGTGCCAGCAGCTCCCCGTGGGGACAGGGGTTTTCACCCCTCCACTTT. This gives the protein CASSSPWGQGFSPLHF.

This clonotype turned up a few times. The chain is built from TRBV10-3 and TRBJ1-6; D is possibly TRBD1 (6 bases). This CDR3 region has 14 residues. With 4 bases removed from V and 8 bases from J, the gap between germline ends came to 12 bases. CDR1 ENHRY and CDR2 SYGVKD come from the germline V gene. CDR3 sequence: CAISAAGVHSPLHF. CDR3 DNA sequence: TGTGCCATCAGTGCTGCAGGGGTCCATTCACCCCTCCACTTT.

The chain uses TRBV27 and TRBJ1-6; D might be TRBD1 (5 bases). Deletions cut 6 bases from V and 0 bases from J, with 21 bases between. Germline assignment: CDR1 MNHEY and CDR2 SMNVEV (reference sequence). The CDR3 runs 19 residues. The CDR3 DNA sequence: TGTGCCAGCAGACCCGACAGAACCAAGTTTAGCTCCTATAATTCACCCCTCCACTTT. This gives the protein CASRPDRTKFSSYNSPLHF.

The chain links TRBV4-3 to TRBJ2-3; no reliable D call. Germline CDR1 is LGHNA and CDR2 is YSLEER. CDR3 length: 16 residues. V lost 4 bases and J 5 bases, leaving 19 bases between the germline ends. CDR3 protein: CASSPSKGIERDTQYF. The CDR3 DNA reads TGCGCCAGCAGCCCCTCGAAAGGGATTGAGAGAGATACGCAGTATTTT.

This clonotype was picked up a small number of times. This rearrangement joins TRBV6-1 to TRBJ1-1; D is ambiguous. CDR3 length: 13 residues. Trimming left V 6 bases short and J 2 bases short, with 10 bases between. Germline V lookup: CDR1 MNHNS, CDR2 SASEGT. The CDR3 sequence: CASRLGSNTEAFF. CDR3 DNA: TGTGCCAGCAGACTAGGCAGCAACACTGAAGCTTTCTTT.

This clonotype was seen more than once but under ten times. The chain employs TRBV7-9 and TRBJ2-2, with 10 bases fitting TRBD2. The CDR3 runs to 17 residues. The J segment lost 1 base and the V segment lost 3 bases, leaving 5 bases of the junction unmatched. CDR1 and CDR2 (germline): SEHNR, FQNEAQ (reference sequence). In DNA form, the CDR3 reads TGTGCCAGCAGCTTTAAAGCGGGGGGGAGGAACACCGGGGAGCTGTTTTTT. It yields the protein CASSFKAGGRNTGELFF.

The CDR3 region is CASSPGHRTYEQYF. DNA of the CDR3: TGTGCCAGCAGTCCCGGACATAGGACCTACGAGCAGTACTTC. V usage is TRBV7-9 and J usage is TRBJ2-7; perhaps TRBD1 as D (5 bases). The CDR3 contains 14 residues. Trimming left V 6 bases short and J 2 bases short, with 14 bases between. From germline, CDR1 is SEHNR and CDR2 FQNEAQ (reference sequence).

This clonotype was found a few times. The chain links TRBV10-3 to TRBJ2-3; 7 bases are a match to TRBD2. CDR3 length equals 13 residues. V dropped 5 bases and J dropped 7; count of bases not matched to a gene: 6. Germline CDR1 and CDR2: ENHRY and SYGVKD. CDR3 coding DNA: TGTGCCATCAGTATCCCGGGAGGAAATACGCAGTATTTT. This encodes CAISIPGGNTQYF.

The V and J genes are TRBV20-1 and TRBJ1-1; TRBD1 might be the D (6 bases). The V and J ends lost 5 bases and 3 bases respectively, with 10 bases between them. Germline CDR1 and CDR2: DFQATT and SNEGSKA (reference sequence). There are 12 residues in the CDR3. CDR3 in amino acids: CSASGVDTEAFF. CDR3 nucleotides: TGCAGTGCTTCAGGGGTCGACACTGAAGCTTTCTTT.

The chain is built from TRBV4-1 and TRBJ2-2; D call uncertain. V was clipped by 4 bases and J by 0 bases, with 15 bases between them. The CDR3 has 17 amino acids. CDR1 and CDR2 from the germline V gene are MGHRA and YSYEKL. The CDR3, as DNA: TGCGCCAGCAGCCGAGACGGAATACCTTCGAACACCGGGGAGCTGTTTTTT. Translation: CASSRDGIPSNTGELFF.

This rearrangement joins TRBV7-9 to TRBJ1-1; TRBD1 aligns across 7 bases. CDR1 is SEHNR and CDR2 is FQNEAQ in the germline V gene (reference sequence). The length of the CDR3 is 15 residues. V dropped 3 bases and J dropped 4; count of bases not matched to a gene: 8. Here the CDR3 reads CASSFDRDRATEAFF. For the CDR3, the DNA is TGTGCCAGCAGCTTCGACAGGGATCGGGCCACTGAAGCTTTCTTT.

The V gene is TRBV24-1, the J gene TRBJ1-1; tentative D call: TRBD1 (5 bases). CDR1 KGHDR and CDR2 SFDVKD come from the germline V gene. Deletions cut 0 bases from V and 1 base from J, with 8 bases between. The CDR3 loop spans 15 amino acids. As DNA, the CDR3 is TGTGCCACCAGTGATTTGCTCAGGGAGAACACTGAAGCTTTCTTT. Protein product: CATSDLLRENTEAFF.

This clonotype was counted at least ten times. The rearrangement joins TRBV12-3 or TRBV12-4 to TRBJ2-7; no definite D call. The V end lost 2 bases, the J end lost 1 base, and 6 bases lay between the germline ends. This CDR3 has 13 residues. The CDR3 DNA reads TGTGCCAGCAGTTTAATAGGTTCCTACGAGCAGTACGTC. Translation: CASSLIGSYEQYV.

This clonotype has ten or more counts. The J gene is TRBJ2-7, the V gene TRBV6-1; TRBD1 matches at 8 bases. CDR1 and CDR2 (germline): MNHNS, SASEGT. V trimming: 5 bases; J trimming: 3 bases; junction bases outside the gene matches: 6. CDR3 size: 14 residues. The DNA for the CDR3 is TGTGCCAGCAGTATCCAGGGGGCAGTCTACGAGCAGTACTTC. Translated, it gives CASSIQGAVYEQYF.

This chain connects TRBV5-4 to TRBJ2-5, with TRBD1 identical over 8 bases. The CDR3 consists of 16 residues. Looked up from germline, CDR1 is SGHNT and CDR2 is YYREEE (reference sequence). J lost 11 bases, V lost 4 bases, and 19 bases had no gene match. The CDR3 is CASSPEGRLGQVGQYF. In DNA, the CDR3 is TGTGCCAGCAGCCCAGAAGGGCGGTTGGGACAGGTAGGACAGTACTTC.

This clonotype turned up a few times. The CDR3 reads CASSPPQRGGVETQYF. The CDR3 DNA is TGTGCCAGCTCACCACCCCAGCGGGGGGGCGTCGAGACCCAGTACTTC. The V gene is TRBV18, the J gene TRBJ2-5; TRBD2 matches 10 bases. The ends lost 0 bases at V and 5 bases at J; junction bases unmatched: 6. The germline CDR1 and CDR2 sequences are KGHSH and LQKENI. The CDR3 runs to 16 residues.

The chain carries TRBV7-3 and TRBJ2-1; D possibly corresponds to TRBD2 (6 bases). CDR1 is SGHTA and CDR2 is FQGTGA in the germline V gene. The CDR3 is 18 residues long. V was clipped by 4 bases and J by 0 bases, with 19 bases between them. The CDR3 nucleotides read TGTGCCAGCAGCTCCGGTTCGGGGGTGGGGATCTCCTACAATGAGCAGTTCTTC. This gives the protein CASSSGSGVGISYNEQFF.

This chain connects TRBV7-2 to TRBJ1-5; a possible D gene is TRBD1 (5 bases). Trimming removed 1 base at V and 5 bases at J, with 15 bases between. Germline V CDR1 and CDR2: SGHTA, FQGNSA. The CDR3 contains 16 residues. CDR3 region: CASSLGTSGEYQPQHF. CDR3 nucleotides: TGTGCCAGCAGCTTAGGGACAAGCGGCGAATATCAGCCCCAGCATTTT.

This clonotype was counted only a few times. V usage is TRBV3-1 and J usage is TRBJ2-1; D remains ambiguous. Germline-derived CDR1 and CDR2 are LGHDT and YNNKEL (reference sequence). V lost 0 bases to trimming and J lost 12 bases, with 9 bases between them. CDR3 length: 12 residues. CDR3 residues: CASSQDARSQFF. The CDR3, as DNA: TGTGCCAGCAGCCAAGACGCGCGATCGCAGTTCTTC.